This T cell receptor beta chain was sequenced during a study of blood T cell repertoires in COVID-19. Whole-study context: Collection of acute and convalescent COVID-19 samples took place in the United States, Italy and Spain. Nucleic acid was either cDNA or gDNA, and it came from T cells, B-cell-depleted T cells, or PBMCs.

V dropped 2 bases and J dropped 5 bases, with 10 bases sitting between them. The CDR3 totals 14 residues. Per germline, CDR1 MDHEN and CDR2 SYDVKM. Original methodology: Scientists estimated how many nucleated cells there were by amplifying reference gene primers. Generated by immunoSEQ multiplex PCR, the TCRdb table keeps only in-frame clones and is missing some. The V and J calls and the clone size are those of that table, but D and trimming were determined from the DNA. The sample has about 190,000 clones, 82% seen once. The receptor was derived from a woman of 80 years or more with active or convalescent COVID-19. V usage is TRBV28 and J usage is TRBJ1-5, with D perhaps TRBD1 (6 bases). The source material was peripheral blood. The CDR3, as DNA: TGTGCCAGCAGTTTACTCGAGGGGGATCAGCCCCAGCATTTT. Its translation: CASSLLEGDQPQHF.